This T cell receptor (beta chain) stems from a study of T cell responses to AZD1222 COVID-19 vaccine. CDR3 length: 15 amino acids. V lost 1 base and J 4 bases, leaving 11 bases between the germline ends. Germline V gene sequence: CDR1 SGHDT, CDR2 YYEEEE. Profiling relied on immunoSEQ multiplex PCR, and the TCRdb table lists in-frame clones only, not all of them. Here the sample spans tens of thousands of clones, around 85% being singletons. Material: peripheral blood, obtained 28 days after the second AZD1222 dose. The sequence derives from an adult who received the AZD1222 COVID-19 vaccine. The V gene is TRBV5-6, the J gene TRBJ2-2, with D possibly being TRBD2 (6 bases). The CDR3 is CASSLLRGGTGELFF. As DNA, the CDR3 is TGTGCCAGCAGCTTGTTACGGGGAGGCACCGGGGAGCTGTTTTTT.